The source of this T cell receptor beta chain is a study of T cells in Graves' hyperthyroidism and ophthalmopathy. The source material, RNA transcripts, was used to amplify TCR beta CDR3 regions. TCR CDR3 underwent first-round RT-PCR with the HTBI primer set. TCRdb independently ran MiXCR on the multiplex PCR reads; one entry per CDR3 protein. The table shows roughly 580,000 distinct CDR3 sequences, with roughly 46% occurring only once. This clonotype was seen just once. CDR1 and CDR2 from the germline V gene are SNHLY and FYNNEI. The CDR3 is 12 amino acids. Trimming pared 11 bases from V and 1 base from J, leaving 11 bases between.

The source material was peripheral blood or thyroid tissue (not recorded which). The chain links TRBV2 to TRBJ1-1; D not certain. The TCR sequence derives from a woman in her late teens or twenties with Graves' hyperthyroidism. Written as DNA, the CDR3 is TGTGCCTGGAGTGTCGGGAACACTGAAGCTTTCTTT. Translating gives CAWSVGNTEAFF. The entire variable domain, with the rest obtained from reference TRBV2 and TRBJ1-1, is as follows: EPEVTQTPSHQVTQMGQEVILRCVPISNHLYFYWYRQILGQKVEFLVSFYNNEISEKSEIFDDQFSVERPDGSNFTLKIRSTKLEDSAMYFCAWSVGNTEAFFGQGTRLTVV.